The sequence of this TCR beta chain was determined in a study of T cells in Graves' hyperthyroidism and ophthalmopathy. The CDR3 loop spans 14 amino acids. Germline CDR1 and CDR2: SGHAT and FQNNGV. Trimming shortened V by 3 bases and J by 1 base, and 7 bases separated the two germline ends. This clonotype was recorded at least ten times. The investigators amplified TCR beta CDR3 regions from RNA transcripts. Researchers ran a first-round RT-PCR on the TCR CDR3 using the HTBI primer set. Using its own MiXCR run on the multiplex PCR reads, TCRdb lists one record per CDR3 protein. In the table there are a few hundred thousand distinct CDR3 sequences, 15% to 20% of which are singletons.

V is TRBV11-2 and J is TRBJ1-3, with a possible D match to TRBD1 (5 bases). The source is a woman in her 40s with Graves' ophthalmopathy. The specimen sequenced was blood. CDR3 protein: CASSLGHSGNTIYF. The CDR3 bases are TGTGCCAGCAGCTTGGGGCATTCTGGAAACACCATATATTTT.